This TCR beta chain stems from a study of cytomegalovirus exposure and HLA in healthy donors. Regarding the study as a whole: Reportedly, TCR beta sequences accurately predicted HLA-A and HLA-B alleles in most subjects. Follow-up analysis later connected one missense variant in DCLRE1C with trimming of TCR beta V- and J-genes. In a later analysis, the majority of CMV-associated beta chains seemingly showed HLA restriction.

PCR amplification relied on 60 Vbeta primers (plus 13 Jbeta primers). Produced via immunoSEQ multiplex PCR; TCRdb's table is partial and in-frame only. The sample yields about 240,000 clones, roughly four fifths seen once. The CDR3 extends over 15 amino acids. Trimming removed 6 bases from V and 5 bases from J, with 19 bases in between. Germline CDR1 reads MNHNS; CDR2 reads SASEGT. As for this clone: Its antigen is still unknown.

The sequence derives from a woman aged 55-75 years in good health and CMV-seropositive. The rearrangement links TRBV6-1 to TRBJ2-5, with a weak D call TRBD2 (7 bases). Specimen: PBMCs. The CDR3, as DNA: TGTGCCAGCAGGAGGGGGGGCAGCGCGGGGGAGACCCAGTACTTC. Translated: CASRRGGSAGETQYF.